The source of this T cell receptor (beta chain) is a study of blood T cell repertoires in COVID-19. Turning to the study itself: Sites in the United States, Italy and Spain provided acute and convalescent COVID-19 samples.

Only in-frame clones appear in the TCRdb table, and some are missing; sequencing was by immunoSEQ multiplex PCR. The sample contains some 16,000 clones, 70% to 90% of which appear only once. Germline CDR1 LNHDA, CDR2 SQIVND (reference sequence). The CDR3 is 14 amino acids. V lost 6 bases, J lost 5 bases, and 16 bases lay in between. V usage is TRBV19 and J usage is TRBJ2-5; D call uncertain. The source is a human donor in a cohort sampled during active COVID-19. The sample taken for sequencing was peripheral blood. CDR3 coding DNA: TGTGCCAGTAGCTCTTCGATGCGTTATGAGACCCAGTACTTC. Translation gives CASSSSMRYETQYF.